This T cell receptor (beta chain) was found in a study of T cells expressing NK-cell markers. TCRdb re-called the 5' RACE reads; every CDR3 protein appears as one record, without DNA. This table holds 500,000 or so distinct CDR3 sequences. The sequenced material came from blood T cells: a sorted CD56 or NKG2C T cell subset, CD4+ or CD8+ T cells, or bulk PBMC T cells (not recorded which). The TCR originated in a young man in good health.

This CDR3 is CASSQGRPRGTDTQYF. The chain combines TRBV3-1 with TRBJ2-3; TCRdb gives TRBD1 as the D gene, but with no DNA this cannot be confirmed. CDR3 length: 16 residues. Germline V lookup: CDR1 LGHDT, CDR2 YNNKEL (reference sequence).